The entry below gives a single T cell receptor (beta chain) sequence along with its context. This sample was included in a study of blood T cell repertoires in COVID-19. Looking at the study overall: Material from acute and convalescent COVID-19 was sourced from the United States, Italy and Spain.

Methods used by the authors: Using reference gene primer amplification, nucleated cell counts were estimated. Produced via immunoSEQ multiplex PCR; TCRdb's table is partial and in-frame only. That table supplies the V and J calls and clone size; D and trimming were determined from the DNA. This table holds under 400,000 clones, about nine tenths found once. Enrollees, roughly 18 to 89 years old, lived in 20 to 25 US areas. A COVID-19 case was met by exposed participants within 2 weeks before study entry. The CDR3 covers 14 residues. Looked up from germline, CDR1 is SGDLS and CDR2 is YYNGEE. The trim removed 3 bases at V and 1 base at J, leaving 2 bases unmatched.

The V call is TRBV9, the J call TRBJ1-2, with 8 positions matching TRBD1. Source material: PBMCs or T cells enriched from blood (not recorded which). The sequence was obtained from a woman aged 25 to 39 who had been exposed to COVID-19. CDR3 nucleotide sequence: TGTGCCAGCAGCGCGACAGGGGTTAACTATGGCTACACCTTC. Translated, it gives CASSATGVNYGYTF.